What follows describes a single TCR beta chain. Sequencing used immunoSEQ multiplex PCR; TCRdb keeps in-frame clones, though not all of them. Of fewer than 2.5 million clones listed, approximately 93% were seen once; the top ten hold 0.36%. The sample comes from a study of shared clonotypes between healthy human individuals. Overall study: There were three CD4 naive, three CD4 memory, two CD8 naive and one CD8 memory plates per donor.

The sequenced material came from naive CD4+ T cells from PBMCs. Subset described: CD45RA+ positively selected. This clonotype was obtained from a man between 18 and 35 years old in good health. Some clones in this sample may be carry-over from other donors' samples.

The CDR3 loop is CASSLQGGSNQPQHF. The DNA for the CDR3 is TGTGCCAGCAGTCTTCAGGGGGGAAGCAATCAGCCCCAGCATTTT. The chain recombines TRBV6-1 with TRBJ1-5, with 7 bases matching TRBD1. Losses at the gene ends were 5 bases for V and 1 base for J; bases not matched to a gene: 5. The CDR3 is 15 amino acids. Germline values: CDR1 MNHNS, CDR2 SASEGT.